This T cell receptor (beta chain) was sequenced during a study of blood T cell repertoires in COVID-19 (dated by TCRdb to about 2020). Turning to the overall study: Collaborator samples came from the United States, Italy and Spain and covered acute and convalescent phases of COVID-19. The prospective study material was composed of cDNA or gDNA derived from T cells, B-cell-depleted T cells, or PBMCs. Subjects who had been exposed to COVID-19, were actively infected with it, or had recovered from it provided the deeply sampled blood TCRbeta repertoires that made up the dataset. The repertoires were released in a freely available public database meant as a resource for research on the immune response to SARS-CoV-2. The samples were drawn from the first 160 participants of the ongoing ImmuneRACE study and from 1,200 or so subjects provided by 6 global collaborators. A de-identified subject ID, COVID-19 status, age in years and sex were almost always included in the sample metadata. Where HLA class I and class II types were available, the types were taken from metadata supplied by the sample provider, not from assay-based typing. The paper's findings and limits, for the study overall: Clinical and demographic metadata were provided uncurated, with the amount varying by source and participant.

TCRbeta CDR3 regions were amplified from genomic DNA by means of the immunoSEQ Assay, a bias-controlled multiplex PCR. Turning to the authors' computational methods: The number of nucleated cells in each sample was estimated by amplification of reference gene primers within the assay. To quantify the absolute abundance of each unique TCRbeta CDR3 rearrangement, sequence reads were collapsed and filtered. For each sample, productive Simpson clonality was calculated as the square root of Simpson's diversity index across productive rearrangements. TCRdb limited this immuneACCESS table to in-frame rearrangements with V and J called. A share of clones is missing; checked studies link under half to unresolved V genes, and the rest is unexplained. V, J and clone size derive from that table, while D and trimming were established from the DNA sequence. Across this sample there are 180,000 or so clones, with 60% to 85% seen only once. The ten most abundant clones make up around 7.9% of the sample.

Whole blood was collected in K2EDTA tubes by collaborating institutions according to the institutions' own protocols. For TCRbeta analysis, collaborators shipped samples in one of three forms: frozen whole blood, isolated PBMCs, or DNA extracted from either of those sample types. Trimming costs V 6 bases and J 4 bases, and their ends lie 25 bases apart. For CDR1 and CDR2, the germline V gene (reference sequence) lists MNHEY and SMNVEV. Counted from cysteine to phenylalanine, this CDR3 has 18 amino acids. CDR3 DNA is the only sequence kept; it has 54 bases, read in frame from the first base. About this clone itself: This receptor's antigen is unknown. Per-base qualities were not stored, and no clone one base away is much larger.

The chain is encoded by TRBV27 joined to TRBJ1-5; the D gene is perhaps TRBD1, on 6 matching bases. The TCR was taken from a woman in her fifties or sixties with active or convalescent COVID-19. The sample was peripheral blood. The bases read TGTGCCAGCAGCCTTACGGGTATCGTACAGGGAACGAATCAGCCCCAGCATTTT. It translates to CASSLTGIVQGTNQPQHF.